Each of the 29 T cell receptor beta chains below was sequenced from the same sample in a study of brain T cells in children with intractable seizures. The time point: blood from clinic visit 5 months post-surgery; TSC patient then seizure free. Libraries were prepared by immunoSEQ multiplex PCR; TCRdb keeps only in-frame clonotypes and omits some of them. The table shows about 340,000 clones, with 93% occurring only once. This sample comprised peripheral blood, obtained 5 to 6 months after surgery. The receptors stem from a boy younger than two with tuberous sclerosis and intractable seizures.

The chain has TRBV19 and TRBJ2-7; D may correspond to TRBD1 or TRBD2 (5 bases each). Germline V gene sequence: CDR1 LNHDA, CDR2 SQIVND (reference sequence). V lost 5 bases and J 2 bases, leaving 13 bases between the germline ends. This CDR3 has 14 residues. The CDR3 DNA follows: TGTGCCAGTAGTGTATCAAAGGGACCCTACGAGCAGTACTTC. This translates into CASSVSKGPYEQYF.

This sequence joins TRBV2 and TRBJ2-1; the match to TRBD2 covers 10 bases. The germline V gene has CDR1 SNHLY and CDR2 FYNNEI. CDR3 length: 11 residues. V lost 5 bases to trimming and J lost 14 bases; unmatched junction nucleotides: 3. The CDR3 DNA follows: TGTGCCAGCAGTACCGGGACTAGCGAGTTCTTC. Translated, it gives CASSTGTSEFF.

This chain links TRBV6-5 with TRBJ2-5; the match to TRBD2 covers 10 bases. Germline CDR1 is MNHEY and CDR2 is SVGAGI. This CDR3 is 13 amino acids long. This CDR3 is CVRRGAGGETQYF. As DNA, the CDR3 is TGTGTGAGAAGAGGAGCGGGAGGGGAGACCCAGTACTTC.

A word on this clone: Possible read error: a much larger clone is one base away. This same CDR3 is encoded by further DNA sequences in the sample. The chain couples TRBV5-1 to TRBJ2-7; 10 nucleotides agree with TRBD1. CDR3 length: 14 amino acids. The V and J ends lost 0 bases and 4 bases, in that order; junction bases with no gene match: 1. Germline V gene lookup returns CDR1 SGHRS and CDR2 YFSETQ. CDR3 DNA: TGCGCCAGCAGCTTGGGACAGGGGGCATACGAGCAGTACTTC. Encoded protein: CASSLGQGAYEQYF.

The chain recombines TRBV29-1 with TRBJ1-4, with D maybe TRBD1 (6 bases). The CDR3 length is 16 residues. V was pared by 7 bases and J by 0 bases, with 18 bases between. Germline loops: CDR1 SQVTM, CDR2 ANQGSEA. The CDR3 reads CSAKSRGAATNEKLFF. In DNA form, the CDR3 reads TGCAGCGCCAAGAGTAGGGGGGCTGCAACTAATGAAAAACTGTTTTTT.

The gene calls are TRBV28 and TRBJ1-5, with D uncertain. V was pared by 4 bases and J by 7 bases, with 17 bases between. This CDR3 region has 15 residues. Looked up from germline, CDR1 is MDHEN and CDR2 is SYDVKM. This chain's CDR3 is CASSSLGVGRQPQHF. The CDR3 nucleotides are TGTGCCAGCAGTTCCCTTGGGGTCGGGAGGCAGCCCCAGCATTTT.

CDR3 in amino acids: CASSQSGNMYYEQYF. CDR3 DNA: TGTGCCAGCAGCCAATCAGGGAACATGTACTACGAGCAGTACTTC. The rearrangement uses TRBV9 and TRBJ2-7; tentatively, D is TRBD1 (5 bases). The germline V and J ends were trimmed by 4 bases and 3 bases, with 17 bases remaining between them. The CDR3 is 15 amino acids. Looked up from germline, CDR1 is SGDLS and CDR2 is YYNGEE.

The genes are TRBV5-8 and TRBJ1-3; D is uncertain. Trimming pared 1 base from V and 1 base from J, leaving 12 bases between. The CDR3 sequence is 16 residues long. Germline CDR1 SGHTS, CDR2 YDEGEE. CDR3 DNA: TGTGCCAGCAGCTTGCCCATACAACTATCTGGAAACACCATATATTTT. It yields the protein CASSLPIQLSGNTIYF.

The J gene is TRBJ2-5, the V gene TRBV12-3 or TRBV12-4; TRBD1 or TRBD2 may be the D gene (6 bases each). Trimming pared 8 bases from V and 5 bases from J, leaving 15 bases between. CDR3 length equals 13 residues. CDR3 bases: TGTGCCAGCTCGGGGGCGGTCCGGGAGACCCAGTACTTC. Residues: CASSGAVRETQYF.

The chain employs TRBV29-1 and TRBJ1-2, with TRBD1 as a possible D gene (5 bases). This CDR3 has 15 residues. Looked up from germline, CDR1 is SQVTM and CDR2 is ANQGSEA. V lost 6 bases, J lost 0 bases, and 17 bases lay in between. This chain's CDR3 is CSVPVGREANYGYTF. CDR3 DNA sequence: TGCAGCGTCCCTGTGGGGCGGGAGGCTAACTATGGCTACACCTTC.

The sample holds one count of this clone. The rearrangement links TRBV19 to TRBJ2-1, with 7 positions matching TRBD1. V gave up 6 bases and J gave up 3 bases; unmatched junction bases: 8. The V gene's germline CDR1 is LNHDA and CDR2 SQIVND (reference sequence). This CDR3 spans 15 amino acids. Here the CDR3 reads CASRTGTENYNEQFF. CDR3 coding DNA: TGTGCCAGTAGAACCGGGACAGAAAACTACAATGAGCAGTTCTTC.

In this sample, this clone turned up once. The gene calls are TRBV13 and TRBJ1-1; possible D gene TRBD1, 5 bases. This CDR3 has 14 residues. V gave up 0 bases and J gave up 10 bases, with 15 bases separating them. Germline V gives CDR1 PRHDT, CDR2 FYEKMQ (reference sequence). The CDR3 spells CASSLGRATQGAFF. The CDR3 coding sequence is TGTGCCAGCAGCTTAGGGCGGGCCACTCAGGGAGCTTTCTTT.

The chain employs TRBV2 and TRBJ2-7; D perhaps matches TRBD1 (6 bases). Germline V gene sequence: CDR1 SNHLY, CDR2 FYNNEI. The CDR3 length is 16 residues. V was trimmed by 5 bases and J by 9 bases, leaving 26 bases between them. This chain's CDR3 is CASSFVPPVTGSGQYF. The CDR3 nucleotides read TGTGCCAGCAGTTTCGTTCCCCCGGTAACAGGGTCTGGGCAGTACTTC.

The CDR3 sequence: CATQGRNTGELFF. The CDR3 DNA reads as TGTGCCACTCAGGGGCGGAACACCGGGGAGCTGTTTTTT. The chain carries TRBV6-5 and TRBJ2-2, with D perhaps matching TRBD1 (6 bases). CDR1 is MNHEY, CDR2 SVGAGI, per germline. Trimming cost V 10 bases and J 1 base, with 10 bases left between them. This CDR3 is 13 amino acids long.

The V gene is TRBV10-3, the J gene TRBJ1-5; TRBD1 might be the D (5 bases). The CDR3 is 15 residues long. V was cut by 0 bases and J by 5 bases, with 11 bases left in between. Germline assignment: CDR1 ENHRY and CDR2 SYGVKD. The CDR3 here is CAISESGSGHQPQHF. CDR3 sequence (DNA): TGTGCCATCAGTGAGTCAGGGTCAGGGCATCAGCCCCAGCATTTT.

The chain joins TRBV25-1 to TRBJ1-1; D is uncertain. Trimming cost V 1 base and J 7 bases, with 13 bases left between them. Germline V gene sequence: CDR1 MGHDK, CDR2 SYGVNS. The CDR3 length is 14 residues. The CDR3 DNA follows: TGTGCCAGCAGTGAATCCGGTGGGAACGGTGAAGCTTTCTTT. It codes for CASSESGGNGEAFF.

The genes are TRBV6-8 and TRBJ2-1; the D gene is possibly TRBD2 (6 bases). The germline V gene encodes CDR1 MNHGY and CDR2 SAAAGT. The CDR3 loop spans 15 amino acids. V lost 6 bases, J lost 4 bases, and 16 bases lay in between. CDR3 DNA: TGTGCCAGCAGCCACATCCCGCGGGATTACAATGAGCAGTTCTTC. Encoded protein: CASSHIPRDYNEQFF.

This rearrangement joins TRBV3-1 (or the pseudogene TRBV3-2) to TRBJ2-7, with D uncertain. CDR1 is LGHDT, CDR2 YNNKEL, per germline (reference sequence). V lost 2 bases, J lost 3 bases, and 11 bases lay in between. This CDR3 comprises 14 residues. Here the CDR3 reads CASSQLQSLYEQYF. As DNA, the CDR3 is TGTGCCAGCAGCCAACTGCAGTCTCTCTACGAGCAGTACTTC.

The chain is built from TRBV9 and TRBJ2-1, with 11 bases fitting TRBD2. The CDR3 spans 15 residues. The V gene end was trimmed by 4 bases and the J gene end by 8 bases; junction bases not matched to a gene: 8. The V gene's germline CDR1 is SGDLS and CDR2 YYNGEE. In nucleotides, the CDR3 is TGTGCCAGCAGCCTTAGACTAGCGGGGAATGATGAGCAGTTCTTC. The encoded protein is CASSLRLAGNDEQFF. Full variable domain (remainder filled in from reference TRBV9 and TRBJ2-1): DSGVTQTPKHLITATGQRVTLRCSPRSGDLSVYWYQQSLDQGLQFLIQYYNGEERAKGNILERFSAQQFPDLHSELNLSSLELGDSALYFCASSLRLAGNDEQFFGPGTRLTVL.

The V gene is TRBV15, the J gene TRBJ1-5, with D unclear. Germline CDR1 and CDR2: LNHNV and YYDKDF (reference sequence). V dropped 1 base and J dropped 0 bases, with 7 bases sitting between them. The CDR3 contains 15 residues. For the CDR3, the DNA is TGTGCCACCAGCAGAGGCACTGCTAGCAATCAGCCCCAGCATTTT. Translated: CATSRGTASNQPQHF.

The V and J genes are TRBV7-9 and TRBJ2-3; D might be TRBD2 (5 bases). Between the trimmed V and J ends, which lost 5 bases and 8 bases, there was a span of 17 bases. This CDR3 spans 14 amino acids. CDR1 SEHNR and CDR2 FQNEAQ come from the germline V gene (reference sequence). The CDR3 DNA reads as TGTGCCAGCAGCAACCCCGAGGGTATCGTTACGCAGTATTTT. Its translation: CASSNPEGIVTQYF.

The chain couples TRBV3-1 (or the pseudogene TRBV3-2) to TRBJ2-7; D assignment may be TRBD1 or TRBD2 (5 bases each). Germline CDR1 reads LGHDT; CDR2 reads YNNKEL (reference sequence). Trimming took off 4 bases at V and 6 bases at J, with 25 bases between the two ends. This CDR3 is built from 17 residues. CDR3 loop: CASSLLPSGRWGSEQYF. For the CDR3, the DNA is TGTGCCAGCAGCCTGCTCCCCTCCGGGCGCTGGGGGAGCGAGCAGTACTTC.

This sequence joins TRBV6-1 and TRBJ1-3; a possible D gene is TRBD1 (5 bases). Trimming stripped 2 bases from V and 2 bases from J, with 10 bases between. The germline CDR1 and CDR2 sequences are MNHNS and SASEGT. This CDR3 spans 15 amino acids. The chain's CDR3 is CASSERGFTGNTIYF. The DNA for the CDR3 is TGTGCCAGCAGTGAAAGGGGATTTACTGGAAACACCATATATTTT.

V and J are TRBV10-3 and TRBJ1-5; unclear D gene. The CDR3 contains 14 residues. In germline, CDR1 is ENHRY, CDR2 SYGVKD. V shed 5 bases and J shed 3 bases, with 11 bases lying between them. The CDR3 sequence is CAISLEASNQPQHF. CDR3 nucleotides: TGTGCCATCAGTTTAGAGGCCTCCAATCAGCCCCAGCATTTT.

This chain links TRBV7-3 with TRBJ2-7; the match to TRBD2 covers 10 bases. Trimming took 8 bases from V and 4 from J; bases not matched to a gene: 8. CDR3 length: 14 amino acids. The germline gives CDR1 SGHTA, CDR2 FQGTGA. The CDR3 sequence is CASLSGGAEYEQYF. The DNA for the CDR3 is TGTGCCAGCTTGAGCGGGGGGGCCGAATACGAGCAGTACTTC.

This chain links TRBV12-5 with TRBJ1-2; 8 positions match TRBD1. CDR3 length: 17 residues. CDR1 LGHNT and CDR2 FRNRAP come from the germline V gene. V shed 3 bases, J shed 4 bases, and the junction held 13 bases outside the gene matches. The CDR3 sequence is CASGLQIGQGGGYGYTF. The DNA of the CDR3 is TGTGCTAGTGGTTTACAAATCGGACAGGGCGGGGGCTATGGCTACACCTTC.

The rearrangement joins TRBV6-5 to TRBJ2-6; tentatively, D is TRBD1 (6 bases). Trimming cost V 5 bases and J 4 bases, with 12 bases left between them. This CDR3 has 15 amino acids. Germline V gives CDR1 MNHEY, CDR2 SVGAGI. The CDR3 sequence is CASSTGPSGANVLTF. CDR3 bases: TGTGCCAGCAGTACAGGGCCTAGCGGGGCCAACGTCCTGACTTTC.

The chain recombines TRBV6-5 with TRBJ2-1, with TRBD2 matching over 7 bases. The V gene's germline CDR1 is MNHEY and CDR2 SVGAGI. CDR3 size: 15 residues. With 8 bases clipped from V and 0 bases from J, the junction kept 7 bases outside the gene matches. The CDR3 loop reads CASSTAGSSYNEQFF. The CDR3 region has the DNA TGTGCCAGCTCGACAGCGGGGAGCTCCTACAATGAGCAGTTCTTC.

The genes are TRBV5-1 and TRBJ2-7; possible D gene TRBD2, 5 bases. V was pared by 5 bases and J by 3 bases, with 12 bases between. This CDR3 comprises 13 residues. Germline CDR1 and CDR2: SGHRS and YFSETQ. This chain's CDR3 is CASSHAEGYEQYF. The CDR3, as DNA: TGCGCCAGCAGTCACGCTGAGGGCTACGAGCAGTACTTC.